This T cell receptor (beta chain) originates from a study of shared clonotypes between healthy human individuals. Study-wide points: Among the subsets, naive ones generally showed larger estimated richness than memory ones.

Assay used: immunoSEQ multiplex PCR; TCRdb lists only in-frame clones, some missing. The sample has about 1.1 million clones; approximately 77% are singletons. In the case of this clone: What it binds is unknown.

Per germline, CDR1 LGHNA and CDR2 YNFKEQ. V lost 0 bases, J lost 8 bases, and 4 bases stayed unmatched. The CDR3 has 14 residues. The TCR was taken from a man aged 18 to 35 in good health. Some clones in this sample may be carry-over from other donors' samples. This chain connects TRBV4-2 to TRBJ2-7, with TRBD2 matching over 10 bases. The sample was memory CD4+ T cells from PBMCs. Subset described: CD45RA-negative fraction. CDR3 region: CASSQDGTSVKQYF. DNA of the CDR3: TGTGCCAGCAGCCAAGACGGGACTAGCGTTAAGCAGTACTTC.